These T cell receptor beta chains were read from a single sample in a study of blood T cells in healthy people across ages. TCRdb re-called the 5' RACE reads through MiXCR, storing one row per CDR3 protein. Of approximately 1.5 million distinct CDR3 sequences listed, approximately 32% are singletons. Sequencing used blood. The receptors derive from a woman aged 30 to 39 in good health. CDR3s include the opening cysteine and the closing phenylalanine or tryptophan. The order of the fields is J gene, clone size, D gene, V gene, CDR3 DNA, CDR3 protein. The D gene is left open where the match is weak. Size tells how often a clone was seen (once, few, many) or the class of an expanded clone, and some rows leave it out.

J gene: TRBJ2-6
clone size: NA
D gene: TRBD1
V gene: TRBV30
CDR3 DNA: TGTGCCTGGAGTTTCGGGACAGGGGGCGAGACGTTATTTGGGGCCAACGTCCTGACTTTC
CDR3 protein: CAWSFGTGGETLFGANVLTF

J gene: TRBJ2-1
clone size: NA
D gene: NA
V gene: TRBV7-6
CDR3 DNA: TGTGCCAGCAGCTTAGCTAGGGCTAGTGAGCAGTTCTTC
CDR3 protein: CASSLARASEQFF

J gene: TRBJ2-7
clone size: NA
D gene: NA
V gene: TRBV9
CDR3 DNA: TGTGCCAGCAGCCCTCACGGGGGAGGCGAGCAGTACTTC
CDR3 protein: CASSPHGGGEQYF

J gene: TRBJ2-6
clone size: NA
D gene: NA
V gene: TRBV6-1
CDR3 DNA: TGTGCCAGCAGCGAAGCGGTTAGGGCAGGGGGGCGCACTGGGGCCAACGTCCTGACTTTC
CDR3 protein: CASSEAVRAGGRTGANVLTF

J gene: TRBJ2-7
clone size: NA
D gene: TRBD1
V gene: TRBV4-1
CDR3 DNA: TGCGCCAGCAGCCGAACCCCGGGACAGGGACGGCTCGAGCAGTACTTC
CDR3 protein: CASSRTPGQGRLEQYF

J gene: TRBJ1-2
clone size: few
D gene: NA
V gene: TRBV4-1
CDR3 DNA: TGCGCCAGCAGCCAAGAAAGGACAGTTGGCTACACCTTC
CDR3 protein: CASSQERTVGYTF

J gene: TRBJ2-7
clone size: NA
D gene: TRBD2
V gene: TRBV5-1
CDR3 DNA: TGCGCCAGCAGCCGTGGGACTAAAGGCTTCCCCTACGAGCAGTACTTC
CDR3 protein: CASSRGTKGFPYEQYF

J gene: TRBJ2-3
clone size: NA
D gene: NA
V gene: TRBV6-2/TRBV6-3
CDR3 DNA: TGTGCCAGCAGTTACTCTTTGGGGGGCCCAGATACGCAGTATTTT
CDR3 protein: CASSYSLGGPDTQYF

J gene: TRBJ2-1
clone size: once
D gene: NA
V gene: TRBV3-1
CDR3 DNA: TGTGCCAGCAGCCGATCCACAGTCTCTAGAGCGGAGCAGTTCTTC
CDR3 protein: CASSRSTVSRAEQFF

J gene: TRBJ2-5
clone size: few
D gene: TRBD2
V gene: TRBV20-1
CDR3 DNA: TGCAGTGCTAGCCCCGAGCTAGCGGGAGGGCGGACAGAGACCCAGTACTTC
CDR3 protein: CSASPELAGGRTETQYF

J gene: TRBJ2-3
clone size: few
D gene: NA
V gene: TRBV9
CDR3 DNA: TGTGCCAGCTCCGTGGTAGGGTCCAGAGATACGCAGTATTTT
CDR3 protein: CASSVVGSRDTQYF

J gene: TRBJ1-2
clone size: NA
D gene: TRBD1
V gene: TRBV20-1
CDR3 DNA: TGCAGTGCTAGAGACCGGGACAGGGGGCGTGGTGGCTACACCTTC
CDR3 protein: CSARDRDRGRGGYTF

J gene: TRBJ2-7
clone size: NA
D gene: NA
V gene: TRBV7-2
CDR3 DNA: TGTGCCAGCAGCCGCGCGGCGGGTAGCTCCTACGAGCAGTACTTC
CDR3 protein: CASSRAAGSSYEQYF

J gene: TRBJ1-4
clone size: NA
D gene: NA
V gene: TRBV21-1
CDR3 DNA: TGTGCCAGCAGCGCGAACAGGGAAACTAATGAAAAACTGTTTTTT
CDR3 protein: CASSANRETNEKLFF

J gene: TRBJ1-4
clone size: NA
D gene: NA
V gene: TRBV2
CDR3 DNA: TGTGCCTGCCAGGGAGTTAGAACTAATGAAAAACTGTTTTTT
CDR3 protein: CACQGVRTNEKLFF

J gene: TRBJ2-3
clone size: once
D gene: NA
V gene: TRBV4-2
CDR3 DNA: TGTGCCGGCAGCCAAGTCCCCGGACTCGCGCCAAGCACAGATACGCAGTATTTT
CDR3 protein: CAGSQVPGLAPSTDTQYF

J gene: TRBJ1-5
clone size: few
D gene: TRBD1
V gene: TRBV20-1
CDR3 DNA: TGCAGGACAGGGGCTTATAGCAATCAGCCCCAGCATTTT
CDR3 protein: CRTGAYSNQPQHF

J gene: TRBJ2-2
clone size: few
D gene: NA
V gene: TRBV7-8
CDR3 DNA: TGTGCCAGCAGTTTTAGAGCGAACACCGGGGAGCTGTTTTTT
CDR3 protein: CASSFRANTGELFF

J gene: TRBJ2-1
clone size: NA
D gene: NA
V gene: TRBV6-5
CDR3 DNA: TGTGCCAGCAGTTACTATGGACATCAGTACAATGAGCAGTTCTTC
CDR3 protein: CASSYYGHQYNEQFF

J gene: TRBJ2-5
clone size: NA
D gene: TRBD2
V gene: TRBV2
CDR3 DNA: TGTGCCAGCCAAGCGGGAGCGTACCAAGAGACCCAGTACTTC
CDR3 protein: CASQAGAYQETQYF

J gene: TRBJ2-7
clone size: NA
D gene: TRBD2
V gene: TRBV2
CDR3 DNA: TGTGCCAGCTGTCTAGCGGGGGTCGGCGAGCAGTACTTC
CDR3 protein: CASCLAGVGEQYF

J gene: TRBJ2-3
clone size: many
D gene: TRBD2
V gene: TRBV6-5
CDR3 DNA: TGTGCCAGCAAGTTCCGGGGGGTGCTAGCGGGGGCAGATACGCAGTATTTT
CDR3 protein: CASKFRGVLAGADTQYF

J gene: TRBJ2-1
clone size: few
D gene: NA
V gene: TRBV20-1
CDR3 DNA: TGCAGTGCTAGAGATGGGCAGCGGCTGACTGACAATGAGCAGTTCTTC
CDR3 protein: CSARDGQRLTDNEQFF

J gene: TRBJ2-5
clone size: NA
D gene: NA
V gene: TRBV20-1
CDR3 DNA: TGCAGTGCTGGAGGACAAAAGGAAGAGACCCAGTACTTC
CDR3 protein: CSAGGQKEETQYF

J gene: TRBJ1-3
clone size: NA
D gene: NA
V gene: TRBV15
CDR3 DNA: TGTGCCACCAGAAAGGGGGGAGCTGGAAACACCATATATTTT
CDR3 protein: CATRKGGAGNTIYF

J gene: TRBJ2-1
clone size: few
D gene: NA
V gene: TRBV6-5
CDR3 DNA: TGTGCCAGCAGTTACGTAGGGGGGGACCGATTGAGCTCCTACAATGAGCAGTTCTTC
CDR3 protein: CASSYVGGDRLSSYNEQFF

J gene: TRBJ1-1
clone size: NA
D gene: NA
V gene: TRBV6-6
CDR3 DNA: TGTGCCAGCAGTTACTCGGACACTCTGAACACTGAAGCTTTCTTT
CDR3 protein: CASSYSDTLNTEAFF

J gene: TRBJ2-5
clone size: few
D gene: TRBD2
V gene: TRBV20-1
CDR3 DNA: TGCAGTACTAGCGGAGAATGGGAAGAGACCCAGTACTTC
CDR3 protein: CSTSGEWEETQYF

J gene: TRBJ2-3
clone size: NA
D gene: NA
V gene: TRBV12-5
CDR3 DNA: TGTGCTAGTGGTTTGGGTCCGGCTACCACAGATACGCAGTATTTT
CDR3 protein: CASGLGPATTDTQYF

J gene: TRBJ1-1
clone size: NA
D gene: NA
V gene: TRBV29-1
CDR3 DNA: TGCAGCGTTGAAGGGCAGGGCTTCGGTGAAGCTTTCTTT
CDR3 protein: CSVEGQGFGEAFF

J gene: TRBJ2-1
clone size: NA
D gene: NA
V gene: TRBV18
CDR3 DNA: TGTGCCAGCCCCTCGGGGGTGCGGGTCCCAGAGCAGTTCTTC
CDR3 protein: CASPSGVRVPEQFF

J gene: TRBJ2-1
clone size: NA
D gene: NA
V gene: TRBV2
CDR3 DNA: TGTGCCAGCAAAGCAAGGGGGGCTATCTACAATGAGCAGTTCTTC
CDR3 protein: CASKARGAIYNEQFF

J gene: TRBJ2-5
clone size: few
D gene: TRBD2
V gene: TRBV20-1
CDR3 DNA: TGCAGTGCCCGATCACTAGCGCTTAAGGGGGAGACCCAGTACTTC
CDR3 protein: CSARSLALKGETQYF